This T cell receptor beta chain was documented in a study of human thymus T cells. The CDR3 runs 13 residues. Trimming shortened V by 3 bases and J by 6 bases, and 11 bases separated the two germline ends. The germline V gene has CDR1 SNHLY and CDR2 FYNNEI. This clone was found a few times. What it binds is unknown. Corrective heart surgery yielded resections, and these provided the thymus tissue. Donors were healthy Finnish babies undergoing corrective operations for congenital heart defects. Points from the study as a whole: Thymic and blood repertoires seemed to favor certain V and J genes. Related research described strongly overlapping thymic repertoires in unrelated people.

TCRdb keeps only in-frame clones here, not all; method: immunoSEQ multiplex PCR. The sample consists of roughly 86,000 clones, 95% to 98% of them appearing once. The receptor was isolated from a boy in the first two years of life with a congenital heart defect but otherwise immunologically healthy. The V call is TRBV2, the J call TRBJ1-2, with unresolved D. The sequenced material came from thymus tissue. CDR3 in amino acids: CASSDPGCNGYTF. The CDR3 DNA reads TGTGCCAGCAGTGACCCCGGATGCAATGGCTACACCTTC.